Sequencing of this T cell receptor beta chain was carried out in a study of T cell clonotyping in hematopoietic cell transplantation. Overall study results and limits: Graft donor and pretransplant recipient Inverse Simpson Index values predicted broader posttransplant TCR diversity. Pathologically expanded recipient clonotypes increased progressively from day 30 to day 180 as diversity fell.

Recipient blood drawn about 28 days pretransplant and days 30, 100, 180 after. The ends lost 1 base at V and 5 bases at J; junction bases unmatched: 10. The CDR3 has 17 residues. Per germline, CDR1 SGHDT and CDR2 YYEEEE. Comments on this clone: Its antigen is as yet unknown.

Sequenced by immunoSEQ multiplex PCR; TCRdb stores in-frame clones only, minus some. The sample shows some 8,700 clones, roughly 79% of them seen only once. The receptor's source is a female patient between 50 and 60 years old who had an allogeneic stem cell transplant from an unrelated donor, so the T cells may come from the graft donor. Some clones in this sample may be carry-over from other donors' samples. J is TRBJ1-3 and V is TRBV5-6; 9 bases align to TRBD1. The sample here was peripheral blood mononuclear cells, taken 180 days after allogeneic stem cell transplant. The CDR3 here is CASSLTPGQGLRNTIYF. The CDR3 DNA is TGTGCCAGCAGCTTGACCCCGGGACAGGGACTTCGAAACACCATATATTTT.